This T cell receptor (beta chain) was identified in a study of cytomegalovirus exposure and HLA in healthy donors. This clone was observed a handful of times. The CDR3 sequence is 14 residues long. The J segment lost 0 bases and the V segment lost 7 bases, leaving 6 bases of the junction unmatched. CDR1 and CDR2 (germline): SEHNR, FQNEAQ (reference sequence). PCR was performed using 60 Vbeta and 13 Jbeta primers. Some clones are missing from TCRdb's copy, which holds only in-frame ones; the method was immunoSEQ multiplex PCR. This table has approximately 96,000 clones, around 74% appearing once. The TCR sequence derives from a male donor in good health and CMV-seronegative. Sequencing input: PBMCs. The chain is built from TRBV7-9 and TRBJ2-7, with TRBD1 matching over 7 bases. CDR3 sequence reads: CASISGGYSYEQYF. The CDR3 DNA follows: TGTGCCAGCATCTCAGGGGGTTACTCCTACGAGCAGTACTTC.